This passage covers 20 T cell receptor beta chains from one sample sequenced in a study of blood T cell repertoires in COVID-19. Generated by immunoSEQ multiplex PCR, the TCRdb table keeps only in-frame clones and is missing some. This repertoire shows 120,000 or so clones, roughly 89% found once; its top ten account for 3.8%. Material for sequencing was peripheral blood. The receptors stem from a woman aged 55-70 years with COVID-19, enrolled during active disease.

The chain uses TRBV11-3 and TRBJ1-1, with D uncertain. This CDR3 spans 15 amino acids. Germline CDR1 is SGHNT and CDR2 is YENEEA. The germline V and J ends were trimmed by 7 bases and 1 base, with 16 bases remaining between them. The CDR3 nucleotides are TGTGCCAGCAATGGTAAGGGCCGGGGGAACACTGAAGCTTTCTTT. Translated: CASNGKGRGNTEAFF.

This clone was seen a handful of times. The V gene is TRBV5-4, the J gene TRBJ1-1; D is perhaps TRBD1 (5 bases). This CDR3 contains 14 residues. Trimming took off 4 bases at V and 0 bases at J, with 10 bases between the two ends. Germline loops: CDR1 SGHNT, CDR2 YYREEE (reference sequence). The CDR3 sequence is CASSQGGMNTEAFF. CDR3 DNA sequence: TGTGCCAGCAGCCAGGGCGGCATGAACACTGAAGCTTTCTTT.

Here the CDR3 DNA reads TGTGCCAGCAGCTTGGCACAGTCTCAGTACCAAGAGACCCAGTACTTC. This gives the protein CASSLAQSQYQETQYF. The rearrangement links TRBV5-6 to TRBJ2-5; D not resolved. Trimming took off 0 bases at V and 0 bases at J, with 12 bases between the two ends. The CDR3 consists of 16 residues. CDR1 SGHDT and CDR2 YYEEEE come from the germline V gene.

This sequence joins TRBV27 and TRBJ2-7; D is perhaps TRBD1 (6 bases). The CDR3 is 15 amino acids. Deletions cut 3 bases from V and 2 bases from J, with 14 bases between. Per germline, CDR1 MNHEY and CDR2 SMNVEV (reference sequence). CDR3: CASSLKVRGTYEQYF. The DNA of the CDR3 is TGTGCCAGCAGTTTGAAGGTGAGGGGGACCTACGAGCAGTACTTC.

The V and J genes are TRBV19 and TRBJ2-3; D might be TRBD1 (6 bases). This CDR3 has 14 residues. Trimming took 7 bases from V and 2 from J, leaving 13 bases between them. Germline V gives CDR1 LNHDA, CDR2 SQIVND (reference sequence). The CDR3 nucleotides read TGTGCCAGTAAAAATCAGGGGATCACAGATACGCAGTATTTT. Translating gives CASKNQGITDTQYF.

The chain recombines TRBV2 with TRBJ1-5; D call uncertain. Germline CDR1 and CDR2: SNHLY and FYNNEI. V shed 4 bases and J shed 9 bases, with 16 bases lying between them. The CDR3 loop spans 14 amino acids. The CDR3 region has the DNA TGTGCCAGCAGTGCGGCGGACTTCGGAGGGCCCCAGCATTTT. Translated, it gives CASSAADFGGPQHF.

This chain uses TRBV6-5 with TRBJ1-2; D remains unclear. In germline, CDR1 is MNHEY, CDR2 SVGAGI. Trimming pared 5 bases from V and 4 bases from J, leaving 14 bases between. The CDR3 extends over 14 amino acids. In nucleotides, the CDR3 is TGTGCCAGCAGTCTCTCCGGGGAGAGCTATGGCTACACCTTC. Translating gives CASSLSGESYGYTF.

The rearrangement links TRBV5-1 to TRBJ1-2; D gene ambiguous. CDR1 is SGHRS and CDR2 is YFSETQ in the germline V gene. The V gene lost 5 bases and the J gene lost 1 base, with 6 bases spanning the gap. The CDR3 spans 12 residues. This CDR3 is CASSRDNYGYTF. The CDR3 DNA reads as TGCGCCAGCAGTCGGGATAACTATGGCTACACCTTC.

About this clone: Distinct nucleotide sequences in the sample also encode this CDR3. V gene TRBV11-2 combines with J gene TRBJ2-7; 7 bases line up with TRBD1. Germline assignment: CDR1 SGHAT and CDR2 FQNNGV. V lost 5 bases to trimming and J lost 3 bases; unmatched junction nucleotides: 7. The CDR3 length is 14 residues. Written as DNA, the CDR3 is TGTGCCAGCAGCCACGGTGACAGGGACTACGAGCAGTACTTC. Residues: CASSHGDRDYEQYF.

The chain employs TRBV4-2 and TRBJ2-5; no firm D call. This CDR3 comprises 16 residues. V gave up 1 base and J gave up 2 bases, with 14 bases separating them. Germline values: CDR1 LGHNA, CDR2 YNFKEQ. CDR3 coding DNA: TGTGCCAGCAGCCAAGGCAATAATCACGGTCAAGAGACCCAGTACTTC. Translating it yields CASSQGNNHGQETQYF.

The V gene is TRBV19, the J gene TRBJ1-2, with D possibly matching TRBD1 (5 bases). This CDR3 comprises 14 residues. Trimming pared 5 bases from V and 2 bases from J, leaving 12 bases between. The V gene's germline CDR1 is LNHDA and CDR2 SQIVND (reference sequence). The CDR3 protein is CASSQGGSNYGYTF. The CDR3 nucleotides are TGTGCCAGTAGTCAGGGAGGGTCGAACTATGGCTACACCTTC.

The chain recombines TRBV7-2 with TRBJ1-4, with a tentative D call TRBD1 (5 bases). Germline CDR1 reads SGHTA; CDR2 reads FQGNSA. The CDR3 runs to 14 residues. The germline V and J ends were trimmed by 5 bases and 0 bases, with 7 bases remaining between them. The CDR3 DNA reads as TGTGCCAGCAGCCTCAGGGCAACTAATGAAAAACTGTTTTTT. This translates into CASSLRATNEKLFF. Using reference TRBV7-2 and TRBJ1-4 for the parts outside the CDR3, the full variable domain is GAGVSQSPSNKVTEKGKDVELRCDPISGHTALYWYRQSLGQGLEFLIYFQGNSAPDKSGLPSDRFSAERTGGSVSTLTIQRTQQEDSAVYLCASSLRATNEKLFFGSGTQLSVL.

This chain joins TRBV5-1 and TRBJ1-1, with 8 bases identical to TRBD1. The V segment lost 3 bases and the J segment 0 bases; nucleotides outside the gene matches: 4. CDR1 and CDR2 (germline): SGHRS, YFSETQ. The CDR3 extends over 15 amino acids. CDR3 in DNA: TGCGCCAGCAGCTCTCAGGGGGCCCTGAACACTGAAGCTTTCTTT. Encoded protein: CASSSQGALNTEAFF.

This clone showed up just once. The rearrangement uses TRBV7-2 and TRBJ2-5; D perhaps matches TRBD1 (6 bases). In germline, CDR1 is SGHTA, CDR2 FQGNSA. The CDR3 extends over 15 amino acids. Trimming stripped 5 bases from V and 1 base from J, with 14 bases between. The CDR3 reads CASSVSGTPQETQYF. The CDR3 bases are TGTGCCAGCAGCGTTAGTGGGACACCCCAAGAGACCCAGTACTTC.

This chain links TRBV5-1 with TRBJ1-1; possibly TRBD1 for D (5 bases). The CDR3 consists of 16 residues. The germline CDR1 and CDR2 sequences are SGHRS and YFSETQ. Trimming cost V 1 base and J 0 bases, with 13 bases left between them. The CDR3: CASSLLAGLMNTEAFF. CDR3 sequence (DNA): TGCGCCAGCAGCTTGTTGGCGGGACTCATGAACACTGAAGCTTTCTTT.

CDR3 coding DNA: TGTGCCAGCAGCCATTTTCAGGGGTTAGCCAAAAACATTCAGTACTTC. Its translation is CASSHFQGLAKNIQYF. This rearrangement joins TRBV4-2 to TRBJ2-4; TRBD1 might be the D (6 bases). Germline V CDR1 and CDR2: LGHNA, YNFKEQ. The V end lost 3 bases, the J end lost 0 bases, and 12 bases lay between the germline ends. The CDR3 contains 16 residues.

The rearrangement joins TRBV29-1 to TRBJ1-2, with TRBD1 identical over 7 bases. CDR3 length equals 13 residues. Germline values: CDR1 SQVTM, CDR2 ANQGSEA. V shed 4 bases, J shed 6 bases, and the junction held 8 bases outside the gene matches. Here the CDR3 reads CSVVGLGQHGYTF. In DNA form, the CDR3 reads TGCAGCGTTGTGGGATTGGGACAGCATGGCTACACCTTC.

The count of this clone is one. The CDR3 loop reads CASRPRGGNTIYF. The CDR3, as DNA: TGTGCCAGCAGGCCCAGGGGAGGAAACACCATATATTTT. V gene TRBV12-1 combines with J gene TRBJ1-3; TRBD1, as called in the table, went unchecked against the DNA. TRBV12-1 is noted as a pseudogene. The CDR3 loop spans 13 amino acids.

This clone is a singleton in its sample. This chain connects TRBV18 to TRBJ1-2; 7 nucleotides line up with TRBD1. With V trimmed by 3 bases and J by 8 bases, 12 bases remained unmatched. The CDR3 is 15 residues long. CDR1 is KGHSH and CDR2 is LQKENI in the germline V gene. In nucleotides, the CDR3 is TGTGCCAGCTCACCCTCGTTAGAAGGGGGCCGCGGCTACACCTTC. This encodes CASSPSLEGGRGYTF. Together with reference TRBV18 and TRBJ1-2, the CDR3 gives the full variable domain: NAGVMQNPRHLVRRRGQEARLRCSPMKGHSHVYWYRQLPEEGLKFMVYLQKENIIDESGMPKERFSAEFPKEGPSILRIQQVVRGDSAAYFCASSPSLEGGRGYTFGSGTRLTVV.

This chain connects TRBV9 to TRBJ2-2; tentatively, D is TRBD1 (5 bases). Germline V lookup: CDR1 SGDLS, CDR2 YYNGEE. V lost 0 bases and J lost 4, with 13 bases in between. The CDR3 has 16 amino acids. CDR3 DNA: TGTGCCAGCAGCGTAGTAGGGGCCCCGAGCACCGGGGAGCTGTTTTTT. Translating it yields CASSVVGAPSTGELFF. Complete variable domain (other parts from reference TRBV9 and TRBJ2-2): DSGVTQTPKHLITATGQRVTLRCSPRSGDLSVYWYQQSLDQGLQFLIQYYNGEERAKGNILERFSAQQFPDLHSELNLSSLELGDSALYFCASSVVGAPSTGELFFGEGSRLTVL.